The entry that follows covers one T cell receptor (beta chain) sequence. Its antigen is still unknown. One entry per CDR3 protein results from TCRdb running MiXCR on the reads. Of roughly 800,000 distinct CDR3 sequences listed, roughly 28% were seen once; the top ten hold under 15%. The data were taken from a study of T cell repertoires in cytomegalovirus infection. Study as a whole: Recently described HLA-C-restricted plus well-studied HLA-B-restricted CMV epitopes were used. Evidence of both CMV infection and a matching HLA type came from public TCR beta signatures.

Study-wide findings and caveats: Across the ex vivo response, the dominant clonotypes were HLA-C-restricted CMV-specific TCR beta clonotypes.

Trimming left V 7 bases short and J 8 bases short, with 9 bases between. CDR1 is LNHDA, CDR2 SQIVND, per germline (reference sequence). CDR3 length: 11 amino acids. The chain combines TRBV19 with TRBJ2-1; D is undetermined. The sample was cultured CD8+ T cells from PBMCs, taken from culture after CMV antigen stimulation. This TCR derives from a human donor in good health (CMV status not recorded). Some clones in this sample may be carry-over from other donors' samples. CDR3 residues: CASTDSHEQFF. As DNA, the CDR3 is TGTGCCAGTACCGACTCACATGAGCAGTTCTTC.